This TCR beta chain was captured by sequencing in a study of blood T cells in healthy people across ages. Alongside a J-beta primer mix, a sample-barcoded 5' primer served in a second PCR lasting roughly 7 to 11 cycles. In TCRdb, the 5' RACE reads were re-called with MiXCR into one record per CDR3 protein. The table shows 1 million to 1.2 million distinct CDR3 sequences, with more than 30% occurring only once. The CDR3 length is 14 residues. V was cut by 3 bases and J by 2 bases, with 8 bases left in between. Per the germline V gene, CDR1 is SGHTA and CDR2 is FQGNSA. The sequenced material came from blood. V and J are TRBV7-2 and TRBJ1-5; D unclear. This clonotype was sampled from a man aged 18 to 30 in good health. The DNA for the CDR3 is TGTGCCAGCAGCTTTGGCAGTTGCAATCAGCCCCAGCATTTT. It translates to CASSFGSCNQPQHF.